This entry features one TCR beta chain sequence. The data were taken from a study of blood T cell repertoires in COVID-19. The protocol was immunoSEQ multiplex PCR, while the TCRdb copy is restricted to in-frame clones and leaves out a portion. The sample holds roughly 80,000 clones, roughly 90% seen once. CDR3 length: 15 residues. The V gene lost 0 bases and the J gene lost 3 bases, with 10 bases spanning the gap. Germline lookup yields CDR1 SGDLS and CDR2 YYNGEE. The V call is TRBV9, the J call TRBJ2-1; perhaps TRBD2 as D (5 bases). The source material was peripheral blood. This sequence was found in a man aged 45-60 years with COVID-19, enrolled during active disease. For the CDR3, the DNA is TGTGCCAGCAGCGTAGCGGGCCGGGACTACAATGAGCAGTTCTTC. It encodes CASSVAGRDYNEQFF.